The 6 T cell receptor beta chains below were found in one sample sequenced in a study of CD8 T cells in ankylosing spondylitis. Findings and caveats of the study: A motif in TCR beta, a set of eight highly homologous variants, appeared characteristic of ankylosing spondylitis blood.

TCRdb itself ran the 5' RACE reads through MiXCR, one entry per CDR3 protein. Of a few hundred thousand distinct CDR3 sequences in the sample, about a sixth were seen once. The antigens these receptors bind are not known. Material: blood, either unsorted or a sorted T cell fraction (not recorded which). These receptors all stem from a male donor with ankylosing spondylitis.

This clonotype was seen more than once but under ten times. This rearrangement joins TRBV12-3 or TRBV12-4 to TRBJ1-5; weak D call: TRBD1 (6 bases). This CDR3 is 13 amino acids long. V dropped 6 bases and J dropped 1 base, with 7 bases sitting between them. The CDR3 region has the DNA TGTGCCAGCAGAACAGGGAGCAATCAGCCCCAGCATTTT. It is translated as CASRTGSNQPQHF.

Regarding this clonotype: A junction boundary mismatches the germline segment, possibly from a read error. The chain is built from TRBV3-1 and TRBJ1-1; D call uncertain. The germline gives CDR1 LGHDT, CDR2 YNNKEL (reference sequence). The CDR3 loop spans 15 amino acids. CDR3 sequence reads: CATSQVPDLNTEAFF. CDR3 nucleotides: TGTGCCACCAGCCAAGTCCCAGATTTGAACACTGAAGCTTTCTTT. The full variable domain, with the rest looked up from reference TRBV3-1 and TRBJ1-1, is DTAVSQTPKYLVTQMGNDKSIKCEQNLGHDTMYWYKQDSKKFLKIMFSYNNKELIINETVPNRFSPKSPDKAHLNLHINSLELGDSAVYFCATSQVPDLNTEAFFGQGTRLTVV.

This clonotype was seen only a few times. This chain connects TRBV3-1 to TRBJ2-7; 11 bases agree with TRBD2. CDR1 and CDR2 from the germline V gene are LGHDT and YNNKEL (reference sequence). Trimming cost V 4 bases and J 1 base; bases outside gene matches: 9. The CDR3 is made up of 17 amino acids. The CDR3 nucleotides are TGTGCCAGCAGCCGGCGCGTGGGACTAGCGGATTCCTACGAGCAGTACTTC. It codes for CASSRRVGLADSYEQYF.

This clonotype has at least ten counts. This chain joins TRBV4-1 and TRBJ1-1; maybe TRBD1 (6 bases). Trimming took off 1 base at V and 1 base at J, with 16 bases between the two ends. The CDR3 contains 17 residues. Per germline, CDR1 MGHRA and CDR2 YSYEKL. Here the CDR3 reads CASSQVGLYRENTEAFF. DNA of the CDR3: TGCGCCAGCAGCCAAGTCGGTCTCTACAGGGAGAACACTGAAGCTTTCTTT.

In this sample, this clonotype turned up a few times. V gene TRBV7-8 combines with J gene TRBJ2-6, with D maybe TRBD1 (5 bases). Germline lookup yields CDR1 SGHVS and CDR2 FQNEAQ. V gave up 7 bases and J gave up 2 bases, with 18 bases separating them. The CDR3 is 17 amino acids. CDR3 coding DNA: TGTGCCAGCACCCTAGAGTCAGGGCTAACTGGGGCCAACGTCCTGACTTTC. Its translation is CASTLESGLTGANVLTF.

As concerns this clonotype: One base away lies a much larger clone, so this may be a sequencing read error. V and J are TRBV27 and TRBJ1-1; D unresolved. The CDR3 is made up of 11 amino acids. CDR1 is MNHEY, CDR2 SMNVEV, per germline (reference sequence). V lost 6 bases and J lost 2, with 4 bases in between. The CDR3 loop reads CASRQNTEAFF. The CDR3 DNA follows: TGTGCCAGCAGACAAAACACTGAAGCTTTCTTT.